These 21 T cell receptor beta chains originate from one sample sequenced in a study of T cells in Graves' hyperthyroidism and ophthalmopathy. Amplification of TCR beta CDR3 regions used RNA as the template. The study used the HTBI primer set for a first-round RT-PCR of the TCR CDR3. TCRdb reprocessed the multiplex PCR reads via MiXCR and lists one record per CDR3 protein. This table holds approximately 740,000 distinct CDR3 sequences, 12% to 15% found once. Material: blood. The origin of the receptors is a woman under 30 with Graves' hyperthyroidism.

This clonotype was counted at least ten times. This chain uses TRBV20-1 with TRBJ2-7, with 10 nucleotides matching TRBD2. V lost 0 bases and J lost 2; bases outside the gene matches: 7. The germline CDR1 and CDR2 sequences are DFQATT and SNEGSKA (reference sequence). The CDR3 extends over 16 amino acids. CDR3 region: CSARDLSSGRTYEQYF. DNA of the CDR3: TGCAGTGCTAGAGATCTGAGTAGCGGGAGGACCTACGAGCAGTACTTC.

The chain is built from TRBV19 and TRBJ2-1, with D perhaps TRBD2 (6 bases). The V and J ends lost 3 bases and 0 bases respectively, with 15 bases between them. Germline CDR1 LNHDA, CDR2 SQIVND (reference sequence). This CDR3 is built from 17 residues. The CDR3 DNA reads as TGTGCCAGTAGTATCCCCGGGACTTGGAGCTCCTACAATGAGCAGTTCTTC. It encodes CASSIPGTWSSYNEQFF.

This chain uses TRBV20-1 with TRBJ1-6, with TRBD1 matching 7 bases. J lost 10 bases, V lost 3 bases, and 9 bases had no gene match. There are 14 residues in the CDR3. Germline CDR1 reads DFQATT; CDR2 reads SNEGSKA (reference sequence). The CDR3 loop is CSARGGAGGSPLHF. In nucleotides, the CDR3 is TGCAGTGCTAGGGGTGGGGCAGGGGGATCACCCCTCCACTTT.

This clonotype was picked up many times. The chain links TRBV7-9 to TRBJ2-3; 9 nucleotides match TRBD2. This CDR3 has 15 amino acids. CDR1 is SEHNR and CDR2 is FQNEAQ in the germline V gene (reference sequence). J gave up 3 bases and V 5 bases, and 6 bases lay outside the gene matches. CDR3: CASSNLAGLTDTQYF. DNA for the CDR3: TGTGCCAGCAGCAATCTAGCGGGACTGACAGATACGCAGTATTTT.

A single count supports this clonotype. The V gene is TRBV4-1, the J gene TRBJ1-1; no firm D call. CDR1 and CDR2 (germline): MGHRA, YSYEKL. There are 16 residues in the CDR3. Trimming stripped 1 base from V and 0 bases from J, with 12 bases between. CDR3 sequence reads: CASSQVDWQVNTEAFF. CDR3 in DNA: TGCGCCAGCAGCCAAGTCGATTGGCAAGTGAACACTGAAGCTTTCTTT.

This clonotype has a count of ten or more. The chain combines TRBV7-2 with TRBJ2-1; TRBD2 matches 11 bases. The V gene's germline CDR1 is SGHTA and CDR2 FQGNSA. Losses at the gene ends were 4 bases for V and 3 bases for J; bases not matched to a gene: 5. The CDR3 covers 16 residues. In nucleotides, the CDR3 is TGTGCCAGCAGCTCCGGGACTAGCGGTATCTACAATGAGCAGTTCTTC. Translation gives CASSSGTSGIYNEQFF.

This clonotype came up many times. This chain joins TRBV28 and TRBJ2-1; D may be TRBD1 or TRBD2 (5 bases each). The CDR3 extends over 14 amino acids. Germline CDR1 MDHEN, CDR2 SYDVKM. Trimming stripped 2 bases from V and 3 bases from J, with 8 bases between. In nucleotides, the CDR3 is TGTGCCAGCAGTTTAATGGGGGACTACAATGAGCAGTTCTTC. Translation gives CASSLMGDYNEQFF.

This clonotype was counted a few times. The chain carries TRBV5-5 and TRBJ1-1; possible D gene TRBD1, 5 bases. V was cut by 1 base and J by 1 base, with 20 bases left in between. The germline gives CDR1 SGHKS, CDR2 YYEKEE (reference sequence). The CDR3 length is 18 residues. The chain's CDR3 is CASSLYKGTRVTNTEAFF. The CDR3, as DNA: TGTGCCAGCAGCTTGTATAAGGGGACGAGGGTTACGAACACTGAAGCTTTCTTT.

The table lists this clonotype with many counts. This chain connects TRBV3-1 to TRBJ2-2; 7 bases are shared with TRBD1. CDR1 LGHDT and CDR2 YNNKEL come from the germline V gene (reference sequence). There are 15 residues in the CDR3. J was trimmed by 3 bases and V by 6 bases; bases with no gene match: 7. As DNA, the CDR3 is TGTGCCAGCAGAAGAACAGGGGTGGACACCGGGGAGCTGTTTTTT. Translated: CASRRTGVDTGELFF.

To note about this clonotype: With a much larger clone just one base away, this may be a read error. This rearrangement joins TRBV13 to TRBJ1-1; no reliable D call. Germline V CDR1 and CDR2: PRHDT, FYEKMQ (reference sequence). The CDR3 covers 14 residues. The CDR3 nucleotides are TGTGCCAGCAGCAAAGGACGGGGTACAACTGAAGCTCTCTTT. Translating gives CASSKGRGTTEALF.

Points on this clonotype: This sequence may be a read error, since a much larger clone differs from it by one base. The chain links TRBV10-2 to TRBJ2-2; a weak D match, TRBD1 (5 bases). The germline V gene encodes CDR1 WSHSY and CDR2 SAAADI. V was trimmed by 6 bases and J by 0 bases, leaving 11 bases between them. The CDR3 runs 15 residues. The CDR3 nucleotides are TGCGCCAGCAGGCCGACAGCGACGAACACCGGGGAGCTGTTTTTT. Its protein product is CASRPTATNTGELFF.

On this clonotype itself: At one boundary the junction diverges from the germline segment, which might be a read error. The chain joins TRBV6-1 to TRBJ2-1; possibly TRBD2 for D (6 bases). CDR1 is MNHNS and CDR2 is SASEGT in the germline V gene. The CDR3 length is 17 residues. CDR3 in DNA: TGTGCCAGTAGAGTCCCGGGCGGAGGGAGCTCCCACAATGAGCAGTTCTTC. Amino acid sequence: CASRVPGGGSSHNEQFF.

Note on this clonotype: A clone one base away is much larger, so this may be a read error. The rearrangement joins TRBV6-2 or TRBV6-3 to TRBJ1-4; D not certain. The CDR3 is 15 residues long. The V gene's germline CDR1 is MNHEY and CDR2 SVGEGT. The CDR3 nucleotides are TGTGCCAGCAGTTCCTGGACCGTATCGGCCGAAAAACTGGTTTTT. This sequence encodes CASSSWTVSAEKLVF.

The V gene is TRBV28, the J gene TRBJ2-7; 8 nucleotides align to TRBD2. CDR1 is MDHEN, CDR2 SYDVKM, per germline. The CDR3 is 14 residues long. J gave up 2 bases and V 5 bases, and 5 bases lay outside the gene matches. The DNA of the CDR3 is TGTGCCAGCAGTAGCGGGGGCAGCGCCTACGAGCAGTACTTC. Translation: CASSSGGSAYEQYF.

This clonotype has at least ten counts. The rearrangement joins TRBV3-1 to TRBJ2-5; D possibly corresponds to TRBD2 (7 bases). The CDR3 spans 14 residues. The germline V gene has CDR1 LGHDT and CDR2 YNNKEL (reference sequence). V lost 7 bases, J lost 6 bases, and 18 bases lay in between. CDR3 amino acids: CASKLGGGMKTQYF. The CDR3 DNA reads as TGTGCCAGCAAACTGGGGGGGGGCATGAAGACCCAGTACTTC.

CDR3 protein: CAINPGTGAQETQYF. The DNA of the CDR3 is TGTGCCATCAATCCCGGGACAGGGGCTCAAGAGACCCAGTACTTC. The V call is TRBV10-3, the J call TRBJ2-5, with 10 bases lining up with TRBD1. The ends lost 7 bases at V and 2 bases at J; junction bases unmatched: 7. Germline V gives CDR1 ENHRY, CDR2 SYGVKD. The CDR3 has 15 amino acids.

This clonotype came up many times. The DNA of the CDR3 is TGTGCCAGCAGCTTTCGATCAGGGAGGGAAGGCTACACCTTC. Protein sequence: CASSFRSGREGYTF. The V gene is TRBV7-2, the J gene TRBJ1-2, with D tentatively TRBD1 (5 bases). CDR1 and CDR2 (germline): SGHTA, FQGNSA. CDR3 length: 14 residues. The V gene lost 3 bases and the J gene lost 8 bases, with 16 bases spanning the gap.

This chain uses TRBV24-1 with TRBJ2-1; D unresolved. Germline V CDR1 and CDR2: KGHDR, SFDVKD. V was cut by 7 bases and J by 4 bases, with 10 bases left in between. The CDR3 sequence is 13 residues long. The CDR3 protein is CATRATDYNEQFF. In DNA form, the CDR3 reads TGTGCCACCAGGGCTACGGATTACAATGAGCAGTTCTTC.

This clonotype was seen more than once but under ten times. The V gene is TRBV6-1, the J gene TRBJ2-4; D is unresolved. Trimming removed 5 bases at V and 8 bases at J, with 16 bases between. Germline loops: CDR1 MNHNS, CDR2 SASEGT. This CDR3 spans 14 amino acids. The CDR3 nucleotides are TGTGCCAGCAGTCCGGGCCTTTATGGGGACATTCAGTACTTC. Protein product: CASSPGLYGDIQYF.

This clonotype was counted at least ten times. CDR3 region: CASSPRTSGSPYEQYF. The CDR3 DNA reads as TGTGCCAGCAGCCCGAGAACTAGCGGTTCTCCCTACGAGCAGTACTTC. This chain connects TRBV6-1 to TRBJ2-7, with 8 bases matching TRBD2. V lost 6 bases, J lost 2 bases, and 12 bases stayed unmatched. The germline V gene has CDR1 MNHNS and CDR2 SASEGT. The length of the CDR3 is 16 residues.

This clonotype was seen many times. The chain combines TRBV13 with TRBJ1-6; D ambiguous. The CDR3 sequence is 14 residues long. Deletions cut 6 bases from V and 6 bases from J, with 12 bases between. CDR1 is PRHDT and CDR2 is FYEKMQ in the germline V gene (reference sequence). CDR3 sequence reads: CASSPTLSNSPLHF. CDR3 nucleotides: TGTGCCAGCAGTCCGACATTGAGTAATTCACCCCTCCACTTT. Looking up the rest from reference TRBV13 and TRBJ1-6 gives the full variable domain: AAGVIQSPRHLIKEKRETATLKCYPIPRHDTVYWYQQGPGQDPQFLISFYEKMQSDKGSIPDRFSAQQFSDYHSELNMSSLELGDSALYFCASSPTLSNSPLHFGNGTRLTVT.